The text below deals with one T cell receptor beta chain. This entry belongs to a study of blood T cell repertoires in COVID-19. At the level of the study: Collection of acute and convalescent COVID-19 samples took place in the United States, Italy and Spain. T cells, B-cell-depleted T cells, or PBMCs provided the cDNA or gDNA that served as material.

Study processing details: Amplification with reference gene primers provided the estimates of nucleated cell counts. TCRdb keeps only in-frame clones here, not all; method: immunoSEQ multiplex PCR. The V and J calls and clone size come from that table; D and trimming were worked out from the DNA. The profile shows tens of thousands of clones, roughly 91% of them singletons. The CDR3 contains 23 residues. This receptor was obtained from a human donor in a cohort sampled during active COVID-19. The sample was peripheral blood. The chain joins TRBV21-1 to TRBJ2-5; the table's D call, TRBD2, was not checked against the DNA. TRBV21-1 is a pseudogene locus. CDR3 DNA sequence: TGTGCCAGCAGCAAATGGCCCCCCTGGGACATCGCCGGGACTAGCGGGAGGGTCGAGACCCAGTACTTC. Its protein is CASSKWPPWDIAGTSGRVETQYF.